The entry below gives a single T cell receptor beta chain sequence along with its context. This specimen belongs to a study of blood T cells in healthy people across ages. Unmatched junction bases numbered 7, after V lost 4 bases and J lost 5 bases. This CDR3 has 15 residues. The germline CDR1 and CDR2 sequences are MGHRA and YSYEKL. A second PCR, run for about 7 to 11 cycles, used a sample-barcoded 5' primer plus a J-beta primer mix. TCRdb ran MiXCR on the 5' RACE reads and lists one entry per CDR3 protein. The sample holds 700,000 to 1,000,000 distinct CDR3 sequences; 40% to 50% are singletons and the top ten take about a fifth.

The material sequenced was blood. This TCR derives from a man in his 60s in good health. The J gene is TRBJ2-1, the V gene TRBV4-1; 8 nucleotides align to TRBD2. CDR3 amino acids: CASSPSGGTNNEQFF. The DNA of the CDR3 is TGCGCCAGCAGCCCCAGCGGGGGCACTAACAATGAGCAGTTCTTC.